This T cell receptor beta chain appears in the sequencing data of a study of monozygotic twins with inflammatory bowel disease. Researchers used 3500 ng of total RNA for each TCR library. The unique tags termed UMIs, each holding a 6-nucleotide sample barcode, were added by means of template switching. Each CDR3 protein gets one entry in TCRdb, which reprocessed the 5' RACE reads and gives no DNA. The sample data list some 190,000 distinct CDR3 sequences. About this clonotype itself: Its antigen is as yet unknown.

Germline V gives CDR1 SQVTM, CDR2 ANQGSEA. This CDR3 comprises 14 residues. Unsorted whole blood yielded the total RNA, with T cells left unselected. Points from the study as a whole: No repertoire similarity difference was seen between concordant and discordant twins; power was possibly limited.

The sample was blood. The chain links TRBV29-1 to TRBJ1-5. The TCR was taken from a human donor with ulcerative colitis or Crohn's disease, or a healthy co-twin of an affected twin (not recorded which). The CDR3 sequence: CSVAQDSSNQPQHF.